This T cell receptor (beta chain) comes out of a study of beta chain features in type 1 diabetes. Study-level points and caveats: Within each of all four CD4+ subsets, Type 1 diabetes patients had TCRB CDR3s that were moderately but significantly shorter. A cDNA-based sequencing approach could over-represent cells with high TCR expression. Shorter templates might be favored by PCR, and equally so in patients and in controls.

The ends were cut back, 3 bases at V and 4 bases at J, with 6 bases in the middle. Germline CDR1 is SQVTM and CDR2 is ANQGSEA. There are 11 residues in the CDR3. Sequencing targeted expressed TCRB transcripts, as all isolated RNA had been reverse transcribed. Method: immunoSEQ multiplex PCR; TCRdb's copy keeps in-frame clones and lacks some. Here the sample spans under 350,000 clones, around 24% being singletons. Points on this clone: The target antigen is unknown.

The clonotype was recovered from a woman aged 30 to 39 with type 1 diabetes. Sequenced material: naive CD4+ T cells from blood. The V gene is TRBV29-1, the J gene TRBJ1-1; D is uncertain. CDR3 sequence: CSVEVSTEAFF. As DNA, the CDR3 is TGCAGCGTTGAGGTGAGCACTGAAGCTTTCTTT.